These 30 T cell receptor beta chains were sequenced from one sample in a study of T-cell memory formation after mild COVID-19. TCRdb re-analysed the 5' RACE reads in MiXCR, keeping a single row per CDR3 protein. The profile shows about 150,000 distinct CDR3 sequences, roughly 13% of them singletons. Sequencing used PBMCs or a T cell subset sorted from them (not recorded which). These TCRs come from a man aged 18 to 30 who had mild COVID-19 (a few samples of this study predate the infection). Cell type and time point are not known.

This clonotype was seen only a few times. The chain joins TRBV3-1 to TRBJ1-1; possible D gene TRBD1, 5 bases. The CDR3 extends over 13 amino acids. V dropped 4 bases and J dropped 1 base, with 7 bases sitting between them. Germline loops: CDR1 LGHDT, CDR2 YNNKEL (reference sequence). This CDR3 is CASSPRENTEAFF. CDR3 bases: TGTGCCAGCAGCCCCAGGGAGAACACTGAAGCTTTCTTT. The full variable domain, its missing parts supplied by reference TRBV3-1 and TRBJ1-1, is DTAVSQTPKYLVTQMGNDKSIKCEQNLGHDTMYWYKQDSKKFLKIMFSYNNKELIINETVPNRFSPKSPDKAHLNLHINSLELGDSAVYFCASSPRENTEAFFGQGTRLTVV.

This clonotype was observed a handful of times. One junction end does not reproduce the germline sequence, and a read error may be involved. CDR3 nucleotides: TGTGCCAGCAGTTTGAGGCAAGAGACCCAGTACTTC. As protein: CASSLRQETQYF. The chain links TRBV5-1 to TRBJ2-5; D gene ambiguous. The CDR3 spans 12 residues. Germline V gives CDR1 SGHRS, CDR2 YFSETQ.

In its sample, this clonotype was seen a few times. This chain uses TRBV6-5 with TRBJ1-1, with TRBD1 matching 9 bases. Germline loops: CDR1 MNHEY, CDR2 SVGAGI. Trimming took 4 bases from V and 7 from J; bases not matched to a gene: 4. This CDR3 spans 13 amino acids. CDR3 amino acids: CASSLQGAHEAFF. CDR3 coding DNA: TGTGCCAGCAGTTTACAGGGGGCGCATGAAGCTTTCTTT.

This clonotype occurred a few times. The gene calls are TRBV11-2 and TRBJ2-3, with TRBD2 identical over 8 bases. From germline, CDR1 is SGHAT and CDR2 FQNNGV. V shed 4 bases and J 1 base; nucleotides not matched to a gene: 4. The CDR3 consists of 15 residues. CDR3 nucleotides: TGTGCCAGCAGCTACCCGGGACTAGGCACAGATACGCAGTATTTT. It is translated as CASSYPGLGTDTQYF.

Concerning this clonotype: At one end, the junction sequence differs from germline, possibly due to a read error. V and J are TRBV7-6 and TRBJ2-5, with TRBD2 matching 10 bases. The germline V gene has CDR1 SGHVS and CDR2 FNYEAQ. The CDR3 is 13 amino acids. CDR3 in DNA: TGTGCCAGCTGCTTACTAGCGGGGAAGACCCAGTACTTC. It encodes CASCLLAGKTQYF.

CDR3 bases: TGTGCCAGCAGCTTGCGGCGGAGGACCTCCTACGAGCAGTACTTC. Amino acid sequence: CASSLRRRTSYEQYF. This chain uses TRBV5-6 with TRBJ2-7, with a possible D match to TRBD2 (5 bases). Germline-derived CDR1 and CDR2 are SGHDT and YYEEEE. Trimming removed 1 base from V and 0 bases from J, with 11 bases in between. The CDR3 spans 15 residues.

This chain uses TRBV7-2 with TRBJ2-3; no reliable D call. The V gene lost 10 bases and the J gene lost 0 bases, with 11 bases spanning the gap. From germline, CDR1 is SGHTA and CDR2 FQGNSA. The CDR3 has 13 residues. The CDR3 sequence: CATGTLSTDTQYF. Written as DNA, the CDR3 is TGTGCCACAGGAACCCTTAGCACAGATACGCAGTATTTT.

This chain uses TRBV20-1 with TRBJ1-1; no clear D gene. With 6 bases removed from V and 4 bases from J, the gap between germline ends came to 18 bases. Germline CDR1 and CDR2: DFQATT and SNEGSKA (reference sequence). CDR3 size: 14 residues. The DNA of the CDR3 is TGCAGTGCCCTGAGCTATTCCCTTTCCACTGAAGCTTTCTTT. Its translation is CSALSYSLSTEAFF.

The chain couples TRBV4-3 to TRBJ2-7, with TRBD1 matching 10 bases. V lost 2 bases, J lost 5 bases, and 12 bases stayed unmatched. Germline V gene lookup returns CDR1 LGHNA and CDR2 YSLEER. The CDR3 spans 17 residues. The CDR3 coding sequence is TGCGCCAGCAGCCAATACGGTCCGGGACAGGGGACCCACGAGCAGTACTTC. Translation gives CASSQYGPGQGTHEQYF.

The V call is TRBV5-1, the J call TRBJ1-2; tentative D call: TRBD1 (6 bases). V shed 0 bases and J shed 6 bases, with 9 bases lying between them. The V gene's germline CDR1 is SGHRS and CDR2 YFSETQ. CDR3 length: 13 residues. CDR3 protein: CASSLGQADGYTF. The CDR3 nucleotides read TGCGCCAGCAGCTTGGGACAGGCTGATGGCTACACCTTC.

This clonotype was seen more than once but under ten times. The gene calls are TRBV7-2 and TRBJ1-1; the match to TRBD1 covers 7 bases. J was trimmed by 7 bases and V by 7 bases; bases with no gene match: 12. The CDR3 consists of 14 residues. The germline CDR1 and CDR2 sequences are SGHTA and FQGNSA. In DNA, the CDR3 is TGTGCCAGCACCGTCGACAGGGCCCCCGATGAAGCTTTCTTT. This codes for CASTVDRAPDEAFF.

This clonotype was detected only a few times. CDR3 DNA: TGTGCCAGCAGTCCACGAATTTACTACGAGCAGTACTTC. Protein: CASSPRIYYEQYF. This chain joins TRBV12-3 or TRBV12-4 and TRBJ2-7; no clear D. V lost 5 bases and J lost 3, with 11 bases in between. This CDR3 is built from 13 residues.

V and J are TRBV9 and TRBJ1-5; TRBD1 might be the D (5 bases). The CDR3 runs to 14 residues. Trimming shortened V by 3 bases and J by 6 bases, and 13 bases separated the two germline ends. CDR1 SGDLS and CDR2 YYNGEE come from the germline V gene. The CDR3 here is CASSGGGTGQPQHF. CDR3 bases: TGTGCCAGCAGCGGGGGGGGTACGGGTCAGCCCCAGCATTTT.

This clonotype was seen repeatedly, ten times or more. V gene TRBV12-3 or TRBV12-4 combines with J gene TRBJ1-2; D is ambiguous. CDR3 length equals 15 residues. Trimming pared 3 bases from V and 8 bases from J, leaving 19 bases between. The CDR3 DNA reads TGTGCCAGCAGTTTGGTCATGGCAGTACCTCGGGGCTACACCTTC. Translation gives CASSLVMAVPRGYTF.

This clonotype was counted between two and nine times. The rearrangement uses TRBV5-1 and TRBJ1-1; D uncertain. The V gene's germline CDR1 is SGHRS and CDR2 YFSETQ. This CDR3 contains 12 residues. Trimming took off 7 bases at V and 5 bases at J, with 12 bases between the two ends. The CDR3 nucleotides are TGCGCCAGCGTAGGAGTTTCGACTGAAGCTTTCTTT. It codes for CASVGVSTEAFF.

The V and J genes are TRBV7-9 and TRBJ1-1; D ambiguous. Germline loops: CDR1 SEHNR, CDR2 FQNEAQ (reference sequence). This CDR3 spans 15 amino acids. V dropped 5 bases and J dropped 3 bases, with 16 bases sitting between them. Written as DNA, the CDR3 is TGTGCCAGCAGCCAACGGGCCCGAGGCCACACTGAAGCTTTCTTT. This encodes CASSQRARGHTEAFF.

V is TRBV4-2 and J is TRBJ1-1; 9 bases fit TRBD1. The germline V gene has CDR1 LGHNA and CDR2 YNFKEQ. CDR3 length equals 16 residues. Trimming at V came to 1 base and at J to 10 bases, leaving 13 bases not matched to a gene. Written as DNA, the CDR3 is TGTGCCAGCAGCCAAGCCGCTAGGGACAGGGATGGGGGAGCTTTCTTT. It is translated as CASSQAARDRDGGAFF.

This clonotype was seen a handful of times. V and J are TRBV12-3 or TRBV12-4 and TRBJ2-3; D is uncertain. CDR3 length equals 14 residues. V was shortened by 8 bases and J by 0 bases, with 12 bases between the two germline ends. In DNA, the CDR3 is TGTGCCAGCTTCCGGGCAGAAAGCACAGATACGCAGTATTTT. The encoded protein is CASFRAESTDTQYF.

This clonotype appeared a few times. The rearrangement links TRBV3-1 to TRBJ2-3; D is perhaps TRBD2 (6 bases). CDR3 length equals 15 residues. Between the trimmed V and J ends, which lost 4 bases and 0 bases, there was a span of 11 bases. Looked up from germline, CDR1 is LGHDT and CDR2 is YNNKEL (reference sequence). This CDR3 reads CASSRRGSSTDTQYF. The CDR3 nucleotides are TGTGCCAGCAGCCGGCGGGGTTCTAGCACAGATACGCAGTATTTT.

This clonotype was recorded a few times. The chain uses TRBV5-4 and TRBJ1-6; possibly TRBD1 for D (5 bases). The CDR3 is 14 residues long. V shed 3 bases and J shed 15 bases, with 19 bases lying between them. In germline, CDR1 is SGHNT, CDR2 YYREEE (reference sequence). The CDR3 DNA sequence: TGTGCCAGCAGCTACGGGACCGAAACCACCCTCCTCCACTTT. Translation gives CASSYGTETTLLHF. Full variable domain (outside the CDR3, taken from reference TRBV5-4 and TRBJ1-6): ETGVTQSPTHLIKTRGQQVTLRCSSQSGHNTVSWYQQALGQGPQFIFQYYREEENGRGNFPPRFSGLQFPNYSSELNVNALELDDSALYLCASSYGTETTLLHFGNGTRLTVT.

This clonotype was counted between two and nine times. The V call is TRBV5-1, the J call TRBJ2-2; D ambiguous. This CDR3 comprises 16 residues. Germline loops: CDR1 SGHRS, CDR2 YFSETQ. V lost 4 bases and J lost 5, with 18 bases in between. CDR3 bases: TGCGCCAGCAGCGCAAAGTGGGCCTCGAGTACCGGGGAGCTGTTTTTT. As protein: CASSAKWASSTGELFF.

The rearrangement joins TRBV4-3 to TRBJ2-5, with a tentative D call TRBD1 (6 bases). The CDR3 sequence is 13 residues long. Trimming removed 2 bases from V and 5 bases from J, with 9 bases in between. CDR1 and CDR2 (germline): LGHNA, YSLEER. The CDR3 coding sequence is TGCGCCAGCAGCCAAACAGGGTTGGAGACCCAGTACTTC. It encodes CASSQTGLETQYF.

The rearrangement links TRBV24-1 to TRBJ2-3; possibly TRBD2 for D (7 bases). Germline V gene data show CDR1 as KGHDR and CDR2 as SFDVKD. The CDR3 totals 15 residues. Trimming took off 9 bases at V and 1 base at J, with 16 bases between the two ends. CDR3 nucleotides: TGTGCCACCGGGGGGCGAAGCGGGGGCACAGATACGCAGTATTTT. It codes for CATGGRSGGTDTQYF.

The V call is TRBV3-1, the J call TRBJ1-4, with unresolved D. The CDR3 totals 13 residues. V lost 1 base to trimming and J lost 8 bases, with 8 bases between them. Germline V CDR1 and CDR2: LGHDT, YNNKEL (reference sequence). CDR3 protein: CASSQVHKEKLFF. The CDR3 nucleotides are TGTGCCAGCAGCCAAGTCCATAAGGAAAAACTGTTTTTT.

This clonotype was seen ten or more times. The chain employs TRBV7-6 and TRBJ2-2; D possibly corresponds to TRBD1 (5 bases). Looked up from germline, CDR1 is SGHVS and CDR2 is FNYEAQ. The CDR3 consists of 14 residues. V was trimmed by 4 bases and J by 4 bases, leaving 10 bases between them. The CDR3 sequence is CASSSTGVTGELFF. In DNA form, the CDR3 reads TGTGCCAGCAGCTCCACAGGCGTCACCGGGGAGCTGTTTTTT.

CDR3 nucleotides: TGCGCCAGCAGCGTTACAGGGGTTCCAACAGATACGCAGTATTTT. Translating it yields CASSVTGVPTDTQYF. The chain is built from TRBV4-3 and TRBJ2-3, with TRBD1 matching over 7 bases. This CDR3 is 15 amino acids long. Germline V gene data show CDR1 as LGHNA and CDR2 as YSLEER. Germline trimming cut 5 bases from V and 3 bases from J; bases unmatched to any gene: 8.

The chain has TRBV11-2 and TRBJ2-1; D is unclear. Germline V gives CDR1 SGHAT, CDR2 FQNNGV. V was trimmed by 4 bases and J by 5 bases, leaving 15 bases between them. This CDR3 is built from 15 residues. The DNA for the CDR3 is TGTGCCAGCAGCTCGTTACCGAGAGGCAACAATGAGCAGTTCTTC. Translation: CASSSLPRGNNEQFF.

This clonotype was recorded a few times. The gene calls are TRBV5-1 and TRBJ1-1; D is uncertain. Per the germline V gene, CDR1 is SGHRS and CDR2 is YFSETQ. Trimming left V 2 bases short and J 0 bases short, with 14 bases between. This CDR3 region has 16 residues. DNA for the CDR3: TGCGCCAGCAGCTTTAGTATCGGCGCCTTGAACACTGAAGCTTTCTTT. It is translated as CASSFSIGALNTEAFF.

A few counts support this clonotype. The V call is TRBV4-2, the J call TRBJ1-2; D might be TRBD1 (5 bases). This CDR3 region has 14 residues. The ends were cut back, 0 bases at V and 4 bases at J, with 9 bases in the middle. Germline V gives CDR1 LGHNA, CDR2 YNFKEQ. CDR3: CASSQDGDFYGYTF. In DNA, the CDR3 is TGTGCCAGCAGCCAAGATGGGGACTTCTATGGCTACACCTTC.

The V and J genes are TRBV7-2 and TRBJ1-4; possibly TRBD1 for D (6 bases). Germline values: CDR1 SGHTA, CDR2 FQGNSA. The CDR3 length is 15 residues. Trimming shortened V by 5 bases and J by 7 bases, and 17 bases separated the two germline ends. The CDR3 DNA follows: TGTGCCAGCAGCCCGACCGGGGGCGGAGGTGAAAAACTGTTTTTT. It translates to CASSPTGGGGEKLFF.